A selection of T cell receptor beta chains follows, all from one sample in a study of blood T cell repertoires in COVID-19. Sequencing was performed with immunoSEQ multiplex PCR; in TCRdb, only in-frame clones are kept and a portion is missing. The sample carries about 58,000 clones, around 83% recorded once. The sequencing input was peripheral blood. These receptors all stem from a man in his fifties or sixties with COVID-19, enrolled during active disease. Both conserved end residues are part of each CDR3. The order of the fields is clone size, D gene, V gene, J gene, CDR3 DNA, CDR3 protein. A D gene is named only where the DNA matches it firmly. Clone size appears in some rows only: once, few, many, or a class for an expanded clone.

-,TRBD2,TRBV5-1,TRBJ2-7,TGCGCCAGCAGCCCCAGACTAGCGGGAGAGAACTACGAGCAGTACTTC,CASSPRLAGENYEQYF
few,TRBD1,TRBV5-1,TRBJ2-3,TGCGCCAGCAGCTTGGCAGGGACAGGGGTCACAGATACGCAGTATTTT,CASSLAGTGVTDTQYF
-,-,TRBV7-9,TRBJ2-1,TGTGCCAGCAGCTCCATTCTTACAGGGAAATCCTACAATGAGCAGTTCTTC,CASSSILTGKSYNEQFF
-,TRBD2,TRBV6-2/TRBV6-3,TRBJ2-1,TGTGCCAGCAGTCCCCCGGAGGGTAGCGGGATCGATGAGCAGTTCTTC,CASSPPEGSGIDEQFF
-,TRBD2,TRBV4-3,TRBJ2-1,TGCGCCAGCAGCCAAGAGACGGTCCGGGAGGATGAGGAGTTCTTC,CASSQETVREDEEFF
once,TRBD1,TRBV5-1,TRBJ1-1,TGCGCCAGCAGCCCGACAGGGGAGAACACTGAAGCTTTCTTT,CASSPTGENTEAFF
-,TRBD1,TRBV5-1,TRBJ1-5,TGCGCCAGCAGCCCCGGGACAGAGTTCAATCAGCCCCAGCATTTT,CASSPGTEFNQPQHF
-,-,TRBV30,TRBJ1-1,TGTGCCTGGAGTTTCCAATACACTGAAGCTTTCTTT,CAWSFQYTEAFF
-,TRBD1,TRBV6-5,TRBJ2-7,TGTGCCAGCAGGATTACCCGAACAGGGGTGGGGGAGCAGTACTTC,CASRITRTGVGEQYF
-,-,TRBV4-2,TRBJ1-1,TGTGCCAGCAGCCGGGAGAGGGAAGCTTTCTTT,CASSREREAFF
-,TRBD1,TRBV11-2,TRBJ2-3,TGTGCCAGCAGCCCAGGGGGTACGCAGTATTTT,CASSPGGTQYF
-,-,TRBV21-1,TRBJ2-5,TGTGCCAGCAGCCTTTGGGACAGGGCTGGGGAGACCCAGTACTTC,CASSLWDRAGETQYF
-,-,TRBV5-5,TRBJ2-5,TGTGCCACCACTACAGGGTCCGGGTTAGAGACCCAGTACTTC,CATTTGSGLETQYF
-,TRBD1,TRBV19,TRBJ1-5,TGTGCCAGTAGTATTGGACAGGGAGGCAATCAGCCCCAGCATTTT,CASSIGQGGNQPQHF
-,TRBD2,TRBV7-2,TRBJ2-3,TGTGCCAGCAGCTACACTCCGGGACTAACAGATACGCAGTATTTT,CASSYTPGLTDTQYF
medium-sized,TRBD1,TRBV5-1,TRBJ1-2,TGCGCCAGCAGCTTGCCGGGACAGGGTCCCAAATATGGCTACACCTTC,CASSLPGQGPKYGYTF
-,TRBD2,TRBV6-5,TRBJ2-2,TGTGCCAGCAGTTACCGGGAGGCCCCTAACACCGGGGAGCTGTTTTTT,CASSYREAPNTGELFF
once,-,TRBV6-1,TRBJ1-5,TGTGCCAGCACTGAAGGAGCAAACAATCAGCCCCAGCATTTT,CASTEGANNQPQHF
-,TRBD2,TRBV9,TRBJ2-7,TGTGCCAGCAGCCCCTGGAGCGGGAGTAGGAACGAGCAGTACTTC,CASSPWSGSRNEQYF
-,-,TRBV19,TRBJ2-7,TGTGCCAGTAGTATCCCCTCGTCCACCGGTTACGAGCAGTACTTC,CASSIPSSTGYEQYF
-,TRBD2,TRBV9,TRBJ2-1,TGTGCCAGCAGCGAGCCCATAGGTAGCGGGAGACAAAATGAGCAGTTCTTC,CASSEPIGSGRQNEQFF
-,-,TRBV6-5,TRBJ2-1,TGTGCCAGCAGTTACTCGGGTTGGCTGGGAGGCAATGAGCAGTTCTTC,CASSYSGWLGGNEQFF
-,-,TRBV5-1,TRBJ1-1,TGCGCCAGCAGCTTGACAGGGTCAATGAACACTGAAGCTTTCTTT,CASSLTGSMNTEAFF
-,-,TRBV9,TRBJ1-2,TGTGCCAGCAGCCAGGGTCCGTCACACTATGGCTACACCTTC,CASSQGPSHYGYTF
-,TRBD2,TRBV30,TRBJ2-3,TGTGCCTGGAGCCGAAATAGCGGGAGCACAGATACGCAGTATTTT,CAWSRNSGSTDTQYF
-,-,TRBV9,TRBJ2-5,TGTGCCAGCAGCGCCTCGGGAGTCGAGACCCAGTACTTC,CASSASGVETQYF
-,-,TRBV21-1,TRBJ2-3,TGTGCCAGCAGAGGTGGGAGTTGCGCAGATACGCAGTATTTT,CASRGGSCADTQYF
-,-,TRBV6-2/TRBV6-3,TRBJ2-4,TGTGCCAGCAGTTACAACTTCGCGGTAGCCGAACCTAAAAACATTCAGTACTTC,CASSYNFAVAEPKNIQYF
-,-,TRBV4-1,TRBJ2-7,TGCGCCAGCAGCCGGACCCAAGGGGCTCCCGAGCAGTACTTC,CASSRTQGAPEQYF
once,-,TRBV6-5,TRBJ2-4,TGTGCCAGCAGTAGGGGGGAGGGCCTGAACATTCAGTACTTC,CASSRGEGLNIQYF
-,TRBD1,TRBV27,TRBJ2-7,TGTGCCAGCAGCCGAGGACAGGGTAGTTCCTACGAGCAGTACTTC,CASSRGQGSSYEQYF
few,-,TRBV4-1,TRBJ2-1,TGCGCCAGCAGCCAAGGTTATATCGATGAGCAGTTCTTC,CASSQGYIDEQFF
-,-,TRBV19,TRBJ1-5,TGTGCCAGTAGTATTGGAGGGTACGGTCAGCCCCAGCATTTT,CASSIGGYGQPQHF
-,-,TRBV19,TRBJ1-5,TGTGCCAGTACAGGAACCGCGGGGCCCCAGCATTTT,CASTGTAGPQHF
-,TRBD2,TRBV4-3,TRBJ2-3,TGCGCCAGCAGCCAAGATCCGGGACTAGCGAAACCAGATACGCAGTATTTT,CASSQDPGLAKPDTQYF
-,TRBD1,TRBV27,TRBJ2-5,TGTGCCAGCAGCTCCCTTTCAGGGGGCATACAAGAGACCCAGTACTTC,CASSSLSGGIQETQYF
-,-,TRBV11-3,TRBJ2-7,TGTGCCAGCAGCTCTAGCGAAGGGACCTACGAGCAGTACTTC,CASSSSEGTYEQYF
-,-,TRBV5-1,TRBJ1-2,TGCGCCAGCAGCTTCGGCAGGGGCTATGGCTACACCTTC,CASSFGRGYGYTF
-,TRBD1,TRBV2,TRBJ1-3,TGTGCCAGCCTTCCAGGGACAGGGAAAGGAAACACCATATATTTT,CASLPGTGKGNTIYF
-,TRBD2,TRBV5-1,TRBJ2-1,TGCGCCAGCAGCTTGCCGGGACTAGCGGAGAGTGAGCAGTTCTTC,CASSLPGLAESEQFF
-,-,TRBV29-1,TRBJ1-1,TGCAGCGTACTATTGGGGGGCACTGAAGCTTTCTTT,CSVLLGGTEAFF
-,TRBD2,TRBV13,TRBJ2-1,TGTGCCAGCAGCTTAGGGCAGACTAGCGGGAGGGCCGCGCAGTTCTTC,CASSLGQTSGRAAQFF
-,-,TRBV6-1,TRBJ1-5,TGTGCCAGCAGTGAACTAGGGGCGCAGAAACAGCCCCAGCATTTT,CASSELGAQKQPQHF
-,-,TRBV28,TRBJ2-1,TGTGCCAGCAGCCCTTTGAGGGAGCAGTTCTTC,CASSPLREQFF
once,-,TRBV28,TRBJ1-5,TGTGCCAGCAGTTTCGGGTTGGGTAAGGGCAATCAGCCCCAGCATTTT,CASSFGLGKGNQPQHF
-,TRBD2,TRBV5-8,TRBJ2-5,TGTGCCAGCAGCTTGGGAGCGGGAGCGTGGCAAGAGACCCAGTACTTC,CASSLGAGAWQETQYF
once,-,TRBV7-2,TRBJ1-2,TGTGCCAGCAGCTTGGGCCCGGACAACAGGGAAAACACCTTC,CASSLGPDNRENTF
-,-,TRBV7-2,TRBJ1-5,TGTGCCAGCAGCTTGAGAGGAGGAAGCAATCAGCCCCAGCATTTT,CASSLRGGSNQPQHF
-,-,TRBV6-1,TRBJ1-1,TGTGCCAGCCGTGACCCGGTCACTGAAGCTTTCTTT,CASRDPVTEAFF
-,TRBD2,TRBV6-1,TRBJ2-5,TGTGCCAGCAGTGAGACTAGCGGGAGCCCCGGGACCCAGTACTTC,CASSETSGSPGTQYF
once,TRBD2,TRBV29-1,TRBJ2-3,TGCAGCGTTGAAGGGGCTAGCGGGAGGGATCTAGATACGCAGTATTTT,CSVEGASGRDLDTQYF
-,-,TRBV9,TRBJ1-6,TGTGCCAGCAGCGTAGCCTCCCTGTCTTCACCCCTCCACTTT,CASSVASLSSPLHF
-,TRBD2,TRBV5-5,TRBJ2-7,TGTGCCAGCAGCCGGCTAGCGGGAGTCTCCTACGAGCAGTACTTC,CASSRLAGVSYEQYF
-,TRBD1,TRBV6-6,TRBJ2-5,TGTGCCAGCAGTTTCCGGACAGGGGGCCAAGAGACCCAGTACTTC,CASSFRTGGQETQYF
-,TRBD2,TRBV28,TRBJ2-1,TGTGCCAGCAAACGGGCCGGGACTAGCGGGAGGAGCCATGAGCAGTTCTTC,CASKRAGTSGRSHEQFF
-,-,TRBV10-3,TRBJ2-7,TGTGCCATCAGCGAGCAGGGCTACGAGCAGTACTTC,CAISEQGYEQYF
-,-,TRBV6-1,TRBJ2-1,TGTGCCAGCAGTGGAGGGCCGGGAGCATCCTACAATGAGCAGTTCTTC,CASSGGPGASYNEQFF
-,TRBD2,TRBV6-2/TRBV6-3,TRBJ2-1,TGTGCCAGCAACCCCCGGGTGACTAGCGGGGGACACAATGAGCAGTTCTTC,CASNPRVTSGGHNEQFF
-,TRBD1,TRBV5-8,TRBJ2-7,TGTGCCAGCAGCCCGAAGGACTCGCAGGGGGCCTACGAGCAGTACTTC,CASSPKDSQGAYEQYF
-,TRBD2,TRBV5-1,TRBJ2-2,TGCGCCAGCTGCTCCGGGACTATCCTCTTCGGGGAGCTGTTTTTT,CASCSGTILFGELFF